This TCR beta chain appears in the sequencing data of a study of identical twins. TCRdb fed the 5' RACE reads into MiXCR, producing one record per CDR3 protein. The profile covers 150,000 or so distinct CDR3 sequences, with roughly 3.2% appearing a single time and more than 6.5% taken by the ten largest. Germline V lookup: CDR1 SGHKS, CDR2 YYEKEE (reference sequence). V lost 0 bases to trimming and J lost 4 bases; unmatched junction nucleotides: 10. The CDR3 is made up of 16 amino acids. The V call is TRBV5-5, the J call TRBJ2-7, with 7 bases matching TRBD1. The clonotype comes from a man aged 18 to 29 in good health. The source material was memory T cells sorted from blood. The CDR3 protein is CASSLGTGQSFYEQYF. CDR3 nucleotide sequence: TGTGCCAGCAGCTTGGGAACGGGACAGAGTTTTTACGAGCAGTACTTC.